These 20 T cell receptor beta chains were all obtained from the same sample, sequenced in a study of cytomegalovirus exposure and HLA in healthy donors. Primers included in the PCR were 60 Vbeta and 13 Jbeta primers. Profiled with immunoSEQ multiplex PCR; TCRdb holds only in-frame clones, not every one. Among about 200,000 clones listed, roughly 80% were seen once. The sequencing sample was made of PBMCs. These receptors were taken from a man between 40 and 49 years old in good health and CMV-seropositive.

This clone turned up a few times. CDR3 sequence reads: CASIGQFYEQYV. CDR3 in DNA: TGTGCCAGCATCGGACAGTTCTACGAGCAGTACGTC. The rearrangement uses TRBV2 and TRBJ2-7; tentative D call: TRBD1 (6 bases). V gave up 7 bases and J gave up 3 bases, with 10 bases separating them. This CDR3 comprises 12 residues. Germline V gene lookup returns CDR1 SNHLY and CDR2 FYNNEI.

This rearrangement joins TRBV4-1 to TRBJ1-5; no clear D gene. V dropped 1 base and J dropped 0 bases, with 10 bases sitting between them. In germline, CDR1 is MGHRA, CDR2 YSYEKL. This CDR3 comprises 16 residues. The chain's CDR3 is CASSQVWAYSNQPQHF. The DNA for the CDR3 is TGCGCCAGCAGCCAAGTCTGGGCCTATAGCAATCAGCCCCAGCATTTT.

The CDR3 nucleotides read TGTGCCTGGAGTTCACAGGGGAACTATGGCTACACCTTC. Encoded protein: CAWSSQGNYGYTF. The chain is built from TRBV30 and TRBJ1-2; 7 positions agree with TRBD1. Germline CDR1 GTSNPN, CDR2 SVGIG (reference sequence). CDR3 size: 13 residues. V trimming: 2 bases; J trimming: 2 bases; junction bases outside the gene matches: 2.

This clone has only a few counts. This sequence joins TRBV6-1 and TRBJ2-3; D unresolved. In germline, CDR1 is MNHNS, CDR2 SASEGT. Trimming took off 2 bases at V and 6 bases at J, with 15 bases between the two ends. The CDR3 is 15 amino acids. CDR3: CASSENPLPTDTQYF. In DNA form, the CDR3 reads TGTGCCAGCAGTGAAAATCCCCTACCCACGGATACGCAGTATTTT.

This clone was counted a few times. V gene TRBV7-9 combines with J gene TRBJ1-4, with TRBD1 as a possible D gene (5 bases). Deletions cut 0 bases from V and 7 bases from J, with 9 bases between. Germline CDR1 reads SEHNR; CDR2 reads FQNEAQ (reference sequence). The CDR3 loop spans 14 amino acids. The CDR3 here is CASSLATGGEKLFF. For the CDR3, the DNA is TGTGCCAGCAGCTTAGCGACGGGGGGTGAAAAACTGTTTTTT.

This clone was detected only a few times. The chain couples TRBV5-1 to TRBJ2-3; 13 bases map to TRBD2. The ends lost 4 bases at V and 2 bases at J; junction bases unmatched: 7. Per the germline V gene, CDR1 is SGHRS and CDR2 is YFSETQ. The CDR3 totals 17 residues. CDR3 in amino acids: CASSPPGTSGATDTQYF. CDR3 coding DNA: TGCGCCAGCAGCCCCCCCGGGACTAGCGGGGCCACAGATACGCAGTATTTT.

This chain connects TRBV15 to TRBJ2-2; 8 bases are a match to TRBD2. With 2 bases clipped from V and 3 bases from J, the junction kept 8 bases outside the gene matches. The CDR3 is made up of 17 amino acids. Germline values: CDR1 LNHNV, CDR2 YYDKDF (reference sequence). CDR3 nucleotides: TGTGCCACCAGCAGACGGCGGATTAGCGGGGACACCGGGGAGCTGTTTTTT. Protein product: CATSRRRISGDTGELFF.

This chain links TRBV27 with TRBJ1-2; the D gene is possibly TRBD1 (6 bases). Trimming shortened V by 3 bases and J by 4 bases, and 15 bases separated the two germline ends. This CDR3 is built from 15 residues. CDR1 and CDR2 (germline): MNHEY, SMNVEV (reference sequence). CDR3 DNA: TGTGCCAGCAGTTTTAACCAGGGGTCCGTCTATGGCTACACCTTC. It encodes CASSFNQGSVYGYTF.

The rearrangement uses TRBV2 and TRBJ1-5; 8 positions match TRBD1. The junction had 4 bases not matched to a gene; V was cut back by 6 bases and J by 3 bases. This CDR3 has 14 residues. The germline V gene encodes CDR1 SNHLY and CDR2 FYNNEI. The chain's CDR3 is CASRETGANQPQHF. CDR3 sequence (DNA): TGTGCCAGCAGGGAGACAGGGGCCAATCAGCCCCAGCATTTT. The complete variable domain, with remaining parts taken from reference TRBV2 and TRBJ1-5, reads EPEVTQTPSHQVTQMGQEVILRCVPISNHLYFYWYRQILGQKVEFLVSFYNNEISEKSEIFDDQFSVERPDGSNFTLKIRSTKLEDSAMYFCASRETGANQPQHFGDGTRLSIL.

This CDR3 reads CASSPFIAGGETQYF. The CDR3 nucleotides are TGTGCCAGCTCACCATTTATAGCGGGAGGTGAGACCCAGTACTTC. The chain recombines TRBV18 with TRBJ2-5, with 10 bases lining up with TRBD2. The V gene end was trimmed by 2 bases and the J gene end by 5 bases; junction bases not matched to a gene: 5. The V gene's germline CDR1 is KGHSH and CDR2 LQKENI. The length of the CDR3 is 15 residues.

The chain has TRBV19 and TRBJ1-1; D is perhaps TRBD1 (6 bases). The V end lost 3 bases, the J end lost 5 bases, and 13 bases lay between the germline ends. The germline V gene encodes CDR1 LNHDA and CDR2 SQIVND (reference sequence). This CDR3 contains 14 residues. In nucleotides, the CDR3 is TGTGCCAGTAGTATCCGGACAGCTGGAACTGAAGCTTTCTTT. Protein product: CASSIRTAGTEAFF.

The chain employs TRBV11-2 and TRBJ2-7; 8 nucleotides match TRBD1. There are 14 residues in the CDR3. V lost 4 bases, J lost 5 bases, and 7 bases stayed unmatched. Germline V gene lookup returns CDR1 SGHAT and CDR2 FQNNGV. The CDR3 DNA follows: TGTGCCAGCAGCTCCACAGGGGGGCGGAACGAGCAGTACTTC. Amino acid sequence: CASSSTGGRNEQYF.

This clone was detected a few times. The chain employs TRBV6-1 and TRBJ2-1; TRBD1 aligns across 8 bases. The CDR3 extends over 13 amino acids. Germline V CDR1 and CDR2: MNHNS, SASEGT. V lost 4 bases and J lost 9; bases outside the gene matches: 5. This CDR3 reads CASSGTGLGEQFF. The CDR3 coding sequence is TGTGCCAGCAGTGGGACAGGGTTGGGTGAGCAGTTCTTC.

This chain connects TRBV6-4 to TRBJ2-3, with D uncertain. Trimming removed 2 bases at V and 2 bases at J, with 5 bases between. The CDR3 runs 13 residues. CDR1 is MRHNA and CDR2 is SNTAGT in the germline V gene. The CDR3 nucleotides read TGTGCCAGCAGTGACGGGCACACAGATACGCAGTATTTT. This sequence encodes CASSDGHTDTQYF.

The genes are TRBV7-9 and TRBJ2-3, with a weak D call TRBD2 (6 bases). Trimming took off 3 bases at V and 2 bases at J, with 9 bases between the two ends. The CDR3 is 14 amino acids. Germline CDR1 and CDR2: SEHNR and FQNEAQ (reference sequence). CDR3 nucleotide sequence: TGTGCCAGCAGCTTCGCTAGCGTCACAGATACGCAGTATTTT. This translates into CASSFASVTDTQYF.

The chain combines TRBV5-4 with TRBJ2-4, with D possibly being TRBD1 (5 bases). Germline V gene sequence: CDR1 SGHNT, CDR2 YYREEE (reference sequence). The ends were cut back, 4 bases at V and 10 bases at J, with 9 bases in the middle. This CDR3 has 11 residues. CDR3 bases: TGTGCCAGCAGCGCAGGGCCAATTCAGTACTTC. Translation: CASSAGPIQYF.

This clone appeared a few times. This chain joins TRBV25-1 and TRBJ2-2; 10 nucleotides line up with TRBD2. The V and J ends lost 5 bases and 6 bases, in that order; junction bases with no gene match: 12. Germline-derived CDR1 and CDR2 are MGHDK and SYGVNS. The CDR3 has 17 residues. CDR3 sequence: CASSSAGGRIIAGELFF. Written as DNA, the CDR3 is TGTGCCAGCAGTTCAGCGGGAGGGCGGATTATAGCCGGGGAGCTGTTTTTT.

This chain connects TRBV20-1 to TRBJ2-1; TRBD2 aligns across 7 bases. Germline CDR1 DFQATT, CDR2 SNEGSKA (reference sequence). There are 11 residues in the CDR3. The J segment lost 10 bases and the V segment lost 6 bases, leaving 6 bases of the junction unmatched. The CDR3 DNA follows: TGCAGTGCCCAAAAGACTAGCGAGCAGTTCTTC. Translating gives CSAQKTSEQFF.

The chain has TRBV7-8 and TRBJ2-3, with D possibly TRBD2 on 5 matching bases. Germline CDR1 and CDR2: SGHVS and FQNEAQ. V dropped 6 bases and J dropped 1 base, with 5 bases sitting between them. The CDR3 sequence is 12 residues long. The CDR3 DNA reads as TGTGCCAGCAGGAGGGGCACAGATACGCAGTATTTT. Amino acids: CASRRGTDTQYF.

V usage is TRBV4-1 and J usage is TRBJ1-1; TRBD1 might be the D (5 bases). Germline CDR1 is MGHRA and CDR2 is YSYEKL. This CDR3 is built from 15 residues. V was pared by 6 bases and J by 2 bases, with 16 bases between. The CDR3 protein is CASSLFGGVNTEAFF. Here the CDR3 DNA reads TGCGCCAGCAGTCTTTTCGGGGGGGTCAACACTGAAGCTTTCTTT.